This TCR beta chain was identified in a study of regulatory T cells in long-lasting Graves disease. Whole-study results and caveats: There was favoring of TRBV28, TRBJ1-2 and TRBJ2-5 in persistent disease.

V was trimmed by 4 bases and J by 6 bases, leaving 10 bases between them. Germline loops: CDR1 SQVTM, CDR2 ANQGSEA. The CDR3 consists of 12 residues. Time point described: newly diagnosed GD, antithyroid drugs for less than 3 months. The TCR library used RNA extracted from PBMCs. There are a few counts of this clonotype. What it recognizes is unknown. Through Arm-PCR of CDR3 regions and iRepertoire HTBI primers, TCR beta libraries were built. TCRdb passed the multiplex PCR reads through MiXCR, listing each CDR3 protein once. The sample consists of around 500,000 distinct CDR3 sequences, 15% to 20% of them appearing once. The data also belong to a second study, concerning T cells in Graves' hyperthyroidism and ophthalmopathy. That investigation notes: Ophthalmopathy prediction by the model preceded onset by a median approximately 5.9 months.

V is TRBV29-1 and J is TRBJ2-1; no reliable D call. The sample consisted of peripheral blood mononuclear cells (PBMCs), taken at new diagnosis, from a patient treated with antithyroid drugs. The sequence came from a woman aged 35-65 years with Graves disease. CDR3 loop: CSVVSMGNEQFF. The CDR3 DNA reads as TGCAGCGTTGTATCCATGGGCAATGAGCAGTTCTTC.